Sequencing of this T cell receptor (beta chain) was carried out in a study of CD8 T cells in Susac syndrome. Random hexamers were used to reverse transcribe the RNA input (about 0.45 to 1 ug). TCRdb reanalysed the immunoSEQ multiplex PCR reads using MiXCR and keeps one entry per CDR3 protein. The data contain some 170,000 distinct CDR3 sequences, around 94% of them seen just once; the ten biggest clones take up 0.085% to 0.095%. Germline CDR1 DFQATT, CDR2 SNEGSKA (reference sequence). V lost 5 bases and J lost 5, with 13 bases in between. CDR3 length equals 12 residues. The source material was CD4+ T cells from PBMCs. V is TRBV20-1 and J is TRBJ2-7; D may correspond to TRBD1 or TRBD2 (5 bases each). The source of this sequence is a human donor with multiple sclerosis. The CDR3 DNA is TGCAGTGCTTACACCGGGGCAAACGAGCAGTACTTC. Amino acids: CSAYTGANEQYF.